This T cell receptor beta chain was captured by sequencing in a study of T cell responses to AZD1222 COVID-19 vaccine. This CDR3 is built from 15 residues. V lost 4 bases and J lost 5, with 15 bases in between. Germline V gene data show CDR1 as SGHRS and CDR2 as YFSETQ. Using immunoSEQ multiplex PCR, the repertoire was profiled, and TCRdb retains in-frame clones only, with some absent. This sample has approximately 150,000 clones; roughly 90% occur once, and the top ten carry around 1.3%. The sequence was obtained from an adult who received the AZD1222 COVID-19 vaccine. V usage is TRBV5-1 and J usage is TRBJ1-4; D may be TRBD1 (5 bases). The input for sequencing was peripheral blood, taken 28 days after the second AZD1222 dose. The CDR3, as DNA: TGCGCCAGCAGCCGTGACACGGGACCGAATGAAAAACTGTTTTTT. It specifies CASSRDTGPNEKLFF.